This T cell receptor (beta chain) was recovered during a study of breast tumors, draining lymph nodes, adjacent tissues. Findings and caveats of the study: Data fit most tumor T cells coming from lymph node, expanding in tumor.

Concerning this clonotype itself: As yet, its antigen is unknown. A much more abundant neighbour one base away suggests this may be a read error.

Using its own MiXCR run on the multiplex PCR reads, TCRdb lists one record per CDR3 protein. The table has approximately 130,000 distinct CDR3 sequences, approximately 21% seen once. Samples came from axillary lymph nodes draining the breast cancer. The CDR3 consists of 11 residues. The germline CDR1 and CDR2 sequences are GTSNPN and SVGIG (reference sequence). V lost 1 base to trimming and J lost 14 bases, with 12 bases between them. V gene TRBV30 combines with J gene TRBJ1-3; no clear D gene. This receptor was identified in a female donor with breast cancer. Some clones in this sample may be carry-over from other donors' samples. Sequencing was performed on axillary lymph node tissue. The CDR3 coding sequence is TGTGCCTGGAGTGGGGAAGTTCACGTATATTTT. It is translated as CAWSGEVHVYF.